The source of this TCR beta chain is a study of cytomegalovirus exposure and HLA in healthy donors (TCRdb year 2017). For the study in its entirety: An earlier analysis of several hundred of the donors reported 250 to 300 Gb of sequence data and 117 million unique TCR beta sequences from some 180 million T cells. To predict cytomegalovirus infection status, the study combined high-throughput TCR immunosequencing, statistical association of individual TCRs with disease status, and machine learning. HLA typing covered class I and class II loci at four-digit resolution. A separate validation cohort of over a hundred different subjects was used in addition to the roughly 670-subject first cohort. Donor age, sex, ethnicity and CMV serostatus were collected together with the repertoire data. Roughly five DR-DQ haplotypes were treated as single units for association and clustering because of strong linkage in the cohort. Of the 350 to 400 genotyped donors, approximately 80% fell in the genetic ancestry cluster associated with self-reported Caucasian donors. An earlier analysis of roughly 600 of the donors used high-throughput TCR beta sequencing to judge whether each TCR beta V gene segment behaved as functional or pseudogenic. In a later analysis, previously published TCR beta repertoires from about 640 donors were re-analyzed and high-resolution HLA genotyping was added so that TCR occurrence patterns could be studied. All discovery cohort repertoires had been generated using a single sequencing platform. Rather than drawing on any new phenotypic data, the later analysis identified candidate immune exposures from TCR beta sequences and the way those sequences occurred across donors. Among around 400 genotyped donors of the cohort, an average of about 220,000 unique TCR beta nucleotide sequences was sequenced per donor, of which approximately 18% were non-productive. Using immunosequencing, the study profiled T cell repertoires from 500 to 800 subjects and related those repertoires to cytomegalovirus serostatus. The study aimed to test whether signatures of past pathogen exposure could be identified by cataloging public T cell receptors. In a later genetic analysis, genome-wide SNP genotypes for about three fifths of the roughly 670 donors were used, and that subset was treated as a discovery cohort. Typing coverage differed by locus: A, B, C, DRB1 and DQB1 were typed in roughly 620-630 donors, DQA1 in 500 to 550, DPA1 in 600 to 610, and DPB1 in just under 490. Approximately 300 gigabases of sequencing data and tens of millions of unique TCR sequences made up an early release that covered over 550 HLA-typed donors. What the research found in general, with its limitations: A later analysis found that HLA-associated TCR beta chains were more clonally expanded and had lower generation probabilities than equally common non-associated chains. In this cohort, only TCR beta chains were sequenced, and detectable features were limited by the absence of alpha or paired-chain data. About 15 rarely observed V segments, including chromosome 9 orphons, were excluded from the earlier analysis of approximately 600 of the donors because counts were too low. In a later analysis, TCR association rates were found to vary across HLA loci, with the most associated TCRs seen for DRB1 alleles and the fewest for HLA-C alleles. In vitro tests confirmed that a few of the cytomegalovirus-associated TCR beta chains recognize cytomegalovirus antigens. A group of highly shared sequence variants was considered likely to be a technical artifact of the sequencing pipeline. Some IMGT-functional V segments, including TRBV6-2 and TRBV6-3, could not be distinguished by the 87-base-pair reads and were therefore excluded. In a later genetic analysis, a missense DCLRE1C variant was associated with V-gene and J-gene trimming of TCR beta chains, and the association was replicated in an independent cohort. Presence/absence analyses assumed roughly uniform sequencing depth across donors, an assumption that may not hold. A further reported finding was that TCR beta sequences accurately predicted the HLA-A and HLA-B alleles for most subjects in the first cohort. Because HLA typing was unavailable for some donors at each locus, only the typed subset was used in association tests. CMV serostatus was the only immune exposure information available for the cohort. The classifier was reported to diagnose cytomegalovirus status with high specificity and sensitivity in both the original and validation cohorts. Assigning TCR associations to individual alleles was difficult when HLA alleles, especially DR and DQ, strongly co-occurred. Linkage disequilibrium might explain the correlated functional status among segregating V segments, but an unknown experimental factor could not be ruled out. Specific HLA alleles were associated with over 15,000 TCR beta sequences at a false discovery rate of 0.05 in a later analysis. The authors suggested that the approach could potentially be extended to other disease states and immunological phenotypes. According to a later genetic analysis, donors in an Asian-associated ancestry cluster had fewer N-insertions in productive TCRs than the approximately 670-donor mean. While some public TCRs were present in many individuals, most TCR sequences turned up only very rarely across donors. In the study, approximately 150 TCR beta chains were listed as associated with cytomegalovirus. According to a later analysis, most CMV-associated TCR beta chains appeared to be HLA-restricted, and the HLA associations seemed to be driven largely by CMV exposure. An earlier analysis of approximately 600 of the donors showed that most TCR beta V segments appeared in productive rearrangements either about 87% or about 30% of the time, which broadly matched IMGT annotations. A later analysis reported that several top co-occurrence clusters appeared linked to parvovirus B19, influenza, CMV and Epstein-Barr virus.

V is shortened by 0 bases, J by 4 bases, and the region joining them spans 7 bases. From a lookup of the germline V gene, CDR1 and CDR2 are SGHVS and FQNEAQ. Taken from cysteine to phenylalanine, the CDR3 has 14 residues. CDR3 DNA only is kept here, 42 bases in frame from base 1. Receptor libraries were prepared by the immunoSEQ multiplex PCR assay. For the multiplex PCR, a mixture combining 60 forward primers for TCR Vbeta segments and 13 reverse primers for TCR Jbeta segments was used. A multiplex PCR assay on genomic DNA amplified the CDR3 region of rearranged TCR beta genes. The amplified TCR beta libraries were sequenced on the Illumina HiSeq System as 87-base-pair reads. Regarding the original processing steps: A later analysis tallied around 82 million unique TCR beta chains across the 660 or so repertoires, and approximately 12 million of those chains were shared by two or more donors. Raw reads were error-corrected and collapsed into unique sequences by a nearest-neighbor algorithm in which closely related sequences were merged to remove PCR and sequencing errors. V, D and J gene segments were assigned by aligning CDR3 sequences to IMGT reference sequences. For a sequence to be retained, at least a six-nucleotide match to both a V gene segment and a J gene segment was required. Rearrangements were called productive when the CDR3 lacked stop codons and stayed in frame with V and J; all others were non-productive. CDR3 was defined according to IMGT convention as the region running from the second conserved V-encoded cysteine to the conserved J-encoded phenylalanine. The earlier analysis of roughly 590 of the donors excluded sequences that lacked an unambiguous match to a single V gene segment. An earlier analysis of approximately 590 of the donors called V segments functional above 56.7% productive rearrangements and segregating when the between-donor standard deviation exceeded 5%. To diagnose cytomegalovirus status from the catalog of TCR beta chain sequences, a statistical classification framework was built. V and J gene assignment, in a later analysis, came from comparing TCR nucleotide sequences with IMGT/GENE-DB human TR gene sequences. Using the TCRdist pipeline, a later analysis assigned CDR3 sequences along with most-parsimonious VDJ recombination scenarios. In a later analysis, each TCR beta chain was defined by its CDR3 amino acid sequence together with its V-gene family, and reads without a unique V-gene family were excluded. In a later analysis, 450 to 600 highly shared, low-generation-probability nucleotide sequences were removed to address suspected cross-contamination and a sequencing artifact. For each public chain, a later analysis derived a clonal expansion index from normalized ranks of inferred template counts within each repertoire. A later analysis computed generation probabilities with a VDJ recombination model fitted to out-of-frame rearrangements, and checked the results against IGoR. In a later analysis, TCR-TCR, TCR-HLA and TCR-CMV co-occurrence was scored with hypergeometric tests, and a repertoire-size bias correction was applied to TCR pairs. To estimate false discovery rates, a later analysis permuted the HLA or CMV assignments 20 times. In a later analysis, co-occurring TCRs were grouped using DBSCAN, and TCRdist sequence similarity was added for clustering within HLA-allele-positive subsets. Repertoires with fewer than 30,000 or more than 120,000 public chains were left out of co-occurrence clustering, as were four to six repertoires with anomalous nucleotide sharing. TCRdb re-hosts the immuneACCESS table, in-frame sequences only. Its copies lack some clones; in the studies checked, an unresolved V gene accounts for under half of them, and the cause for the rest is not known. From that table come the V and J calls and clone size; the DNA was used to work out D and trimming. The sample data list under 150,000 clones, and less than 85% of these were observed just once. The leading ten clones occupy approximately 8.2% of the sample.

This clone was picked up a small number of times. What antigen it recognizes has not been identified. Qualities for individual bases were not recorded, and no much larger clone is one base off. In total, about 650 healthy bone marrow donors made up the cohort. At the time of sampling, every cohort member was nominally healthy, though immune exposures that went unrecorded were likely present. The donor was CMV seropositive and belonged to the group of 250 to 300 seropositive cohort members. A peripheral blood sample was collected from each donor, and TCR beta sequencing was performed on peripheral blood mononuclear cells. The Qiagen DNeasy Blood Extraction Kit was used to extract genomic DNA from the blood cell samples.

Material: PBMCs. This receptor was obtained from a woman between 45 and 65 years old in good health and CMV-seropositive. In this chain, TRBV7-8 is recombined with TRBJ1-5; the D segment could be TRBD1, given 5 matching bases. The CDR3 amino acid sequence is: CASSLATANQPQHF. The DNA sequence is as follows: TGTGCCAGCAGCTTAGCGACAGCAAATCAGCCCCAGCATTTT.